A selection of T cell receptor beta chains follows, all from one sample in a study of T cell changes during pregnancy in multiple sclerosis. Repertoires were generated with immunoSEQ multiplex PCR, while TCRdb's copy carries only in-frame clones and drops some. Of around 100,000 clones in the sample, 90% to 95% were seen once. The material sequenced was peripheral blood, taken before pregnancy. The receptors derive from a female donor with multiple sclerosis, enrolled in a pregnancy study. Both conserved end residues are part of each CDR3. Fields, in order: V gene, clone size, D gene, J gene, CDR3 DNA, CDR3 protein. The D gene is left open where the match is weak. Expanded clones are given a class, and other clones once, few, many or no size at all.

v_call: TRBV19
clone_size: NA
d_call: NA
j_call: TRBJ1-5
cdr3_nt: TGTGCCAGTAGTATAGGCGTATCCGCAGGGTCAATGGTTCGAAGCAATCAGCCCCAGCATTTT
cdr3_aa: CASSIGVSAGSMVRSNQPQHF

v_call: TRBV15
clone_size: NA
d_call: TRBD1
j_call: TRBJ2-5
cdr3_nt: TGTGCCACCAGCAGTAGGACAGGGGCATTTGAGACCCAGTACTTC
cdr3_aa: CATSSRTGAFETQYF

v_call: TRBV10-1
clone_size: NA
d_call: NA
j_call: TRBJ1-3
cdr3_nt: TGCGCCAGCACCGGAGGAGCTGGAAACACCATATATTTT
cdr3_aa: CASTGGAGNTIYF

v_call: TRBV27
clone_size: NA
d_call: NA
j_call: TRBJ2-6
cdr3_nt: TGTGCCAGCAGTCCAATGACAGGCCACAGCTCTGGGGCCAACGTCCTGACTTTC
cdr3_aa: CASSPMTGHSSGANVLTF

v_call: TRBV4-2
clone_size: NA
d_call: TRBD2
j_call: TRBJ2-3
cdr3_nt: TGTGCCAGCAGCCCGGGACTAGCGGCTACAGATACGCAGTATTTT
cdr3_aa: CASSPGLAATDTQYF

v_call: TRBV30
clone_size: NA
d_call: TRBD2
j_call: TRBJ2-1
cdr3_nt: TGTGCCTGGAGGTCACACCTAGCGGGCGCCTACAATGAGCAGTTCTTC
cdr3_aa: CAWRSHLAGAYNEQFF

v_call: TRBV19
clone_size: NA
d_call: NA
j_call: TRBJ1-1
cdr3_nt: TGTGCCAGTAGTATGACCCCTGGGGGGGCGGATGTTGAAGCTTTCTTT
cdr3_aa: CASSMTPGGADVEAFF

v_call: TRBV18
clone_size: NA
d_call: NA
j_call: TRBJ2-3
cdr3_nt: TGTGCCAGCTCACCACCTTCACAATTACGCACGCAGTATTTT
cdr3_aa: CASSPPSQLRTQYF

v_call: TRBV28
clone_size: once
d_call: TRBD1
j_call: TRBJ2-7
cdr3_nt: TGTGCCAGCGGACAGGGGGCGTCCTACGAGCAGTACTTC
cdr3_aa: CASGQGASYEQYF

v_call: TRBV18
clone_size: NA
d_call: NA
j_call: TRBJ2-5
cdr3_nt: TGTGCCAGCTCACAGCTTGAGACCCAGTACTTC
cdr3_aa: CASSQLETQYF

v_call: TRBV6-1
clone_size: NA
d_call: TRBD1
j_call: TRBJ2-2
cdr3_nt: TGTGCCAGCAGTGAAAACAGGGGTAACACCGGGGAGCTGTTTTTT
cdr3_aa: CASSENRGNTGELFF

v_call: TRBV5-4
clone_size: NA
d_call: TRBD2
j_call: TRBJ2-7
cdr3_nt: TGTGCCAGCAGCTTGGGCGGGAGTATCCCCTACGAGCAGTACTTC
cdr3_aa: CASSLGGSIPYEQYF

v_call: TRBV7-2
clone_size: NA
d_call: NA
j_call: TRBJ1-5
cdr3_nt: TGTGCCAGCAGTTCACAGGGTGGATCCAATCAGCCCCAGCATTTT
cdr3_aa: CASSSQGGSNQPQHF

v_call: TRBV27
clone_size: once
d_call: TRBD2
j_call: TRBJ2-1
cdr3_nt: TGTGCCAGCAGTTTATACGGTGGGCTAGCGGGAGGGCCTTTTTCCTACAATGAGCAGTTCTTC
cdr3_aa: CASSLYGGLAGGPFSYNEQFF

v_call: TRBV19
clone_size: NA
d_call: TRBD1
j_call: TRBJ1-1
cdr3_nt: TGTGCCAGTAGTAGGGACAGGGCACAGAACACTGAAGCTTTCTTT
cdr3_aa: CASSRDRAQNTEAFF

v_call: TRBV7-8
clone_size: NA
d_call: NA
j_call: TRBJ2-7
cdr3_nt: TGTGCCAGCAGCCCGACAGCCTACGAGCAGTACTTC
cdr3_aa: CASSPTAYEQYF

v_call: TRBV25-1
clone_size: NA
d_call: TRBD2
j_call: TRBJ2-6
cdr3_nt: TGTGCCAGCAGTGATGCTAGCGGGAGCTATGGGGCCAACGTCCTGACTTTC
cdr3_aa: CASSDASGSYGANVLTF

v_call: TRBV5-3
clone_size: NA
d_call: NA
j_call: TRBJ1-5
cdr3_nt: TGTGCCAGAAGCTTGCCCATCGTTACAGGGATTTGCAATCAGCCCCAGCATTTT
cdr3_aa: CARSLPIVTGICNQPQHF

v_call: TRBV7-9
clone_size: once
d_call: NA
j_call: TRBJ2-6
cdr3_nt: TGTGCCAGCAGCGTTCTCTCTGGGGCCAACGTCCTGACTTTC
cdr3_aa: CASSVLSGANVLTF

v_call: TRBV7-2
clone_size: NA
d_call: TRBD1
j_call: TRBJ1-3
cdr3_nt: TGTGCCAGCAGCCCTGGGACAGCTTCTGGAAACACCATATATTTT
cdr3_aa: CASSPGTASGNTIYF

v_call: TRBV15
clone_size: NA
d_call: TRBD2
j_call: TRBJ2-3
cdr3_nt: TGTGCCACCAGCACACCGGGACTAGGTTCCGATACGCAGTATTTT
cdr3_aa: CATSTPGLGSDTQYF

v_call: TRBV7-6
clone_size: NA
d_call: TRBD2
j_call: TRBJ2-5
cdr3_nt: TGTGCCAGCAGCGACCCCCTGACGGGAGGGCGGACCCAGTACTTC
cdr3_aa: CASSDPLTGGRTQYF

v_call: TRBV25-1
clone_size: NA
d_call: NA
j_call: TRBJ2-2
cdr3_nt: TGTGCCAGTCTAAATGCCGGGACAAACACCGGGGAGCTGTTTTTT
cdr3_aa: CASLNAGTNTGELFF

v_call: TRBV2
clone_size: NA
d_call: NA
j_call: TRBJ1-1
cdr3_nt: TGTGCCAGCGCCCAGGGGAAAGCTTTCTTT
cdr3_aa: CASAQGKAFF

v_call: TRBV4-1
clone_size: NA
d_call: NA
j_call: TRBJ2-1
cdr3_nt: TGCGCCAGCAGCCAAGATGAGGGTCTGGGGTCCTACAATGAGCAGTTCTTC
cdr3_aa: CASSQDEGLGSYNEQFF

v_call: TRBV27
clone_size: NA
d_call: TRBD2
j_call: TRBJ2-1
cdr3_nt: TGTGCCAGCAGTTTTCATAGGACTAGCGGGTCCGGGAGGAATGAGCAGTTCTTC
cdr3_aa: CASSFHRTSGSGRNEQFF

v_call: TRBV19
clone_size: NA
d_call: NA
j_call: TRBJ1-1
cdr3_nt: TGTGCCAGTAGTCCGTGGGAGGGGGTGAACACTGAAGCTTTCTTT
cdr3_aa: CASSPWEGVNTEAFF

v_call: TRBV4-1
clone_size: NA
d_call: TRBD2
j_call: TRBJ2-1
cdr3_nt: TGCGCCAGCAGCCAAGGACTAGCGGGAGGGAATGAGCAGATCTTC
cdr3_aa: CASSQGLAGGNEQIF

v_call: TRBV4-1
clone_size: NA
d_call: NA
j_call: TRBJ2-7
cdr3_nt: TGCGCCAGCAGCCAAGAAACAACGGCCGGGTACGAGCAGTACTTC
cdr3_aa: CASSQETTAGYEQYF

v_call: TRBV11-2
clone_size: NA
d_call: TRBD2
j_call: TRBJ2-4
cdr3_nt: TGTGCCAGCAGCTCTAGCGGGAGTCGAAGCGCGAACATTCAGTACTTC
cdr3_aa: CASSSSGSRSANIQYF

v_call: TRBV4-1
clone_size: NA
d_call: NA
j_call: TRBJ2-7
cdr3_nt: TGCGCCAGCAGTCCTTTGACATCTTACGAGCAGTACTTC
cdr3_aa: CASSPLTSYEQYF

v_call: TRBV4-1
clone_size: NA
d_call: TRBD2
j_call: TRBJ2-2
cdr3_nt: TGCGCCAGCAGGTTAGCGGGGAACACCGGGGAGCTGTTTTTT
cdr3_aa: CASRLAGNTGELFF

v_call: TRBV27
clone_size: NA
d_call: NA
j_call: TRBJ1-3
cdr3_nt: TGTGCCAGCAGTTTGGTAGCGAACGGAAACACCATATATTTT
cdr3_aa: CASSLVANGNTIYF

v_call: TRBV5-1
clone_size: few
d_call: TRBD2
j_call: TRBJ2-1
cdr3_nt: TGCGCCAGCAGCTCCCAGGGGACTAGCGGGAATGATGAGCAGTTCTTC
cdr3_aa: CASSSQGTSGNDEQFF